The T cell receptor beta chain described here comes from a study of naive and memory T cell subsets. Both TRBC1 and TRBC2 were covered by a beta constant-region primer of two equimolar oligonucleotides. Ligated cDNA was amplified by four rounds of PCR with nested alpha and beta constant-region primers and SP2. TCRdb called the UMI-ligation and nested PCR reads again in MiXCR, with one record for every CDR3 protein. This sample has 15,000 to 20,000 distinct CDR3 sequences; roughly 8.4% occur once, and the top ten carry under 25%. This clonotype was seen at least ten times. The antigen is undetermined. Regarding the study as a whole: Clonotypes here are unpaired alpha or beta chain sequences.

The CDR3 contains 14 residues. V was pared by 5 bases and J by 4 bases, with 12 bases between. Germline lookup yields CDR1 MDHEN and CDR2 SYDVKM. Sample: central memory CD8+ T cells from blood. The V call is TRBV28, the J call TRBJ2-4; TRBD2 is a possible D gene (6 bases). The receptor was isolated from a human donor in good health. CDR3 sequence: CASSATGTKNIQYF. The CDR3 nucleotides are TGTGCCAGCAGTGCAACCGGGACTAAAAACATTCAGTACTTC.